The present TCR beta chain was sequenced within a study of blood T cells in healthy people across ages. This clonotype was detected a few times. One end of the junction varies from germline; a read error may be responsible. A sample-barcoded 5' primer and a J-beta primer mix were used in a second PCR of roughly 7 to 12 cycles. Using its own MiXCR run on the 5' RACE reads, TCRdb lists one record per CDR3 protein. The table includes 1.5 million to 2 million distinct CDR3 sequences, about two fifths detected once. Per the germline V gene, CDR1 is SEHNR and CDR2 is FQNEAQ (reference sequence). The CDR3 has 13 residues. The study isolated at least 6 million PBMCs from each sample.

Sequencing input: blood. The chain uses TRBV7-9 and TRBJ1-1, with 8 nucleotides matching TRBD1. The sequence derives from a human donor in good health. Written as DNA, the CDR3 is TGTGCCAGCAACTTAAGGGGGACAGGTGAAGCTTTCTTT. Amino acids: CASNLRGTGEAFF.